The rows below give T cell receptor beta chains drawn from one sample of a study of PD-1 blockade in classical Hodgkin lymphoma. Produced via immunoSEQ multiplex PCR; TCRdb's table is partial and in-frame only. Altogether 50,000 to 65,000 clones are present, 88% being singletons, with the ten largest covering 5% to 6%. The input for sequencing was peripheral blood mononuclear cells (PBMCs), taken before the second cycle of nivolumab. The receptor source for this set is a human donor with classical Hodgkin lymphoma. Each CDR3 is given with its conserved first and last residue. D genes are given only for firm matches. Clone sizes are given selectively: once, few, many, or a class where the clone is expanded.

>TRBV30|TRBJ1-1|few|TRBD1
CAWSGTDYTEAFF
TGTGCCTGGTCCGGGACAGACTACACTGAAGCTTTCTTT
>TRBV6-5|TRBJ1-5|NA|NA
CASHPSGQGNQPQHF
TGTGCCAGTCATCCCTCAGGGCAGGGCAATCAGCCCCAGCATTTT
>TRBV5-1|TRBJ1-1|few|TRBD1
CASSPTGLTEAFF
TGCGCCAGCAGCCCGACAGGGCTCACTGAAGCTTTCTTT
>TRBV7-9|TRBJ1-1|NA|NA
CASSPRGDTEAFF
TGTGCCAGCAGCCCACGGGGGGACACTGAAGCTTTCTTT
>TRBV19|TRBJ2-1|NA|TRBD2
CASSPRTSGGYNEQFF
TGTGCCAGTAGTCCCAGGACTAGCGGGGGGTACAATGAGCAGTTCTTC
>TRBV7-9|TRBJ2-5|NA|NA
CASTLIGDQETQYF
TGTGCCAGCACGCTGATTGGGGACCAAGAGACCCAGTACTTC
>TRBV6-6|TRBJ2-7|NA|TRBD1
CASRKTGADEQYF
TGTGCCAGCAGAAAAACAGGGGCAGACGAGCAGTACTTC
>TRBV7-9|TRBJ2-7|NA|TRBD2
CASSPGLATYEQYF
TGTGCCAGCAGCCCGGGACTAGCGACTTACGAGCAGTACTTC
>TRBV5-1|TRBJ2-2|NA|NA
CASSPMDPRKTGELFF
TGCGCCAGCAGCCCCATGGACCCGCGGAAAACCGGGGAGCTGTTTTTT
>TRBV5-1|TRBJ2-1|NA|TRBD2
CASSLRTSGGADNEQFF
TGCGCCAGCAGCCTCCGGACTAGCGGGGGGGCCGACAATGAGCAGTTCTTC
>TRBV5-1|TRBJ2-2|NA|NA
CASSLIGETTGELFF
TGCGCCAGCAGCTTGATCGGGGAGACCACCGGGGAGCTGTTTTTT